The following is a T cell receptor (beta chain) sequence with its context. This sample was included in a study of blood T cells in healthy people across ages. A second PCR of 7 to 11 cycles used a sample-barcoded 5' primer and a J-beta primer mix. MiXCR, applied by TCRdb to the 5' RACE reads, yields one record per CDR3 protein. The top ten clones hold roughly 13% of a sample with 800,000 to 950,000 distinct CDR3 sequences, about 34% of them seen once. This TCR was sampled from a man aged 18 to 29 in good health. Sequenced: blood.

The CDR3, as DNA: TGTGCCAGCAGTTTTAGGGTAAGGGCTGAAGCTTTCTTT. It is translated as CASSFRVRAEAFF. The gene calls are TRBV12-3 or TRBV12-4 and TRBJ1-1, with no clear D. The germline V and J ends were trimmed by 3 bases and 6 bases, with 11 bases remaining between them. CDR3 length equals 13 residues.